The present TCR beta chain was sequenced within a study of a mutant IDH1 vaccine in newly diagnosed glioma. For the study at large: It was radiotherapy, temozolomide, or both that patients received previously, with most receiving both.

The CDR3 has 17 residues. V lost 5 bases and J 1 base, leaving 18 bases between the germline ends. The germline V gene encodes CDR1 MDHEN and CDR2 SYDVKM. This clone has more than one count but fewer than ten. Antigen: not known. Time point denoted: week 35, safety follow-up. In every dose of vaccine, 300 ug of mutant IDH1 20-mer peptide was given alongside topical imiquimod. Astrocytomas that were new, WHO grade 3 or 4, IDH1-mutant and ATRX-lost were present in the donors. Here immunoSEQ multiplex PCR was the method, and the copy in TCRdb shows in-frame clones only, minus some. This table has roughly 48,000 clones, roughly four fifths appearing once.

This receptor was obtained from a man between 35 and 55 years old with glioma. The rearrangement joins TRBV28 to TRBJ1-5; D unclear. The specimen was PBMCs, collected from a glioma patient whose treatment included an IDH1 peptide vaccine. The DNA for the CDR3 is TGTGCCAGCAGTCAGCGTAACATGGCCCCCAGCAATCAGCCCCAGCATTTT. This translates into CASSQRNMAPSNQPQHF.